Sequencing of this TCR beta chain was carried out in a study of blood T cell dynamics during melanoma immunotherapy. Overall study: First-line therapy was either pembrolizumab or nivolumab with ipilimumab for metastatic melanoma.

In regard to this clone: The target antigen is unknown.

The repertoire was sequenced with immunoSEQ multiplex PCR; TCRdb's copy has only in-frame clones and lacks some. The data hold about 14,000 clones, with more than 80% observed a single time. V lost 1 base, J lost 7 bases, and 8 bases lay in between. The CDR3 covers 12 residues. The germline gives CDR1 SGHTA, CDR2 FQGNSA. This sample's time point: week 3, after first cycle of checkpoint inhibitor. Disease control meant complete response, partial response or stable disease at 12 weeks. Patients with prior systemic cancer treatment, concomitant immunosuppressants, or other active malignancies were excluded. Notes on the study in general: Disease-control patients' PBMC repertoires became either more clonal or more diverse at W3.

This sequence joins TRBV7-2 and TRBJ2-7, with no clear D. The clonotype was recovered from a human donor with melanoma. This specimen consisted of blood, obtained from a patient treated with checkpoint blockade. CDR3 sequence reads: CASSLDDGEQYF. Written as DNA, the CDR3 is TGTGCCAGCAGCTTAGACGATGGGGAGCAGTACTTC.